These T cell receptor beta chains were read from a single sample in a study of cytotoxic CD8 clonotypes in ibrutinib-treated CLL. Generated by immunoSEQ multiplex PCR, the TCRdb table keeps only in-frame clones and is missing some. The table lists fewer than 100,000 clones, 75% to 85% of them singletons, with approximately 4.4% in the top ten. The source was PBMCs, collected after 12 months of ibrutinib treatment. These TCRs come from a human donor with chronic lymphocytic leukemia. CDR3s include the opening cysteine and the closing phenylalanine or tryptophan. D genes are given only for firm matches. Not all rows give a size; the values are once, few, many and, for expanded clones, a class.

cdr3_aa cdr3_nt d_call v_call clone_size j_call
CASRGESYEQYF TGTGCCAGCAGGGGCGAATCCTACGAGCAGTACTTC - TRBV2 - TRBJ2-7
CASSLGPANTEAFF TGTGCCAGCAGCTTGGGACCCGCGAACACTGAAGCTTTCTTT - TRBV5-8 once TRBJ1-1
CASQRGAEDQPQHF TGTGCCAGCCAGCGAGGGGCAGAAGATCAGCCCCAGCATTTT - TRBV2 - TRBJ1-5
CASSQPPLGLGEQFF TGTGCCAGCAGCCAACCCCCGTTGGGGTTGGGTGAGCAGTTCTTC - TRBV5-5 - TRBJ2-1
CASSQDPTNQPQHF TGCGCCAGCAGCCAAGATCCGACCAATCAGCCCCAGCATTTT - TRBV4-3 - TRBJ1-5
CASSQTGTPRTSGRGGETQYF TGTGCCAGCAGCCAAACCGGGACACCGAGGACTAGCGGGAGGGGAGGGGAGACCCAGTACTTC TRBD2 TRBV4-2 few TRBJ2-5
CASRDSGAGYEQYF TGTGCCAGTAGGGACTCGGGGGCGGGCTACGAGCAGTACTTC - TRBV19 - TRBJ2-7
CASSLAAGVGTEAFF TGCGCCAGCAGCTTGGCGGCAGGGGTCGGCACTGAAGCTTTCTTT - TRBV5-1 - TRBJ1-1
CASSRAPGSPTNEKLFF TGCGCCAGCAGCCGGGCCCCGGGGAGTCCAACTAATGAAAAACTGTTTTTT - TRBV5-1 - TRBJ1-4
CASSPLGTSPETQYF TGTGCCAGCAGCCCACTAGGTACGAGCCCAGAGACCCAGTACTTC - TRBV7-3 - TRBJ2-5
CASSPQGASGYTF TGTGCCAGCAGCCCGCAGGGGGCGTCAGGCTACACCTTC TRBD1 TRBV7-2 - TRBJ1-2
CASSLSQSEQFF TGCGCCAGCAGCTTGAGCCAGTCTGAGCAGTTCTTC - TRBV5-1 - TRBJ2-1
CSAPSGIAQYF TGCAGCGCCCCAAGCGGGATTGCGCAGTATTTT TRBD2 TRBV20-1 - TRBJ2-3
CASSPGTRSSGEFF TGTGCCAGCTCACCTGGGACTCGCTCGAGCGGGGAGTTCTTC TRBD2 TRBV18 - TRBJ2-1
CASSEPSSGPGFF TGCGCCAGCAGCGAACCATCTAGCGGACCCGGGTTCTTC TRBD2 TRBV5-1 - TRBJ2-1
CASGLTPNTEAFF TGTGCCAGCGGGTTGACACCGAACACTGAAGCTTTCTTT - TRBV6-5 few TRBJ1-1
CASSYGQTPNYEQYF TGTGCCAGCAGTTACGGGCAAACCCCGAACTACGAGCAGTACTTC - TRBV6-5 - TRBJ2-7
CASSRQGPNYGYTF TGTGCCAGCAGCCGCCAGGGCCCTAACTATGGCTACACCTTC - TRBV6-6 - TRBJ1-2
CASSSRLSLHF TGTGCCAGCAGCTCCCGCTTGTCCCTCCACTTT - TRBV12-1 few TRBJ1-6
CASSLGPTADTQYF TGTGCCAGCAGCTTAGGCCCAACGGCAGATACGCAGTATTTT - TRBV7-3 few TRBJ2-3
CASSLSPLDRGYEQYF TGCGCCAGCAGCTTGTCCCCTTTAGACCGGGGCTACGAGCAGTACTTC - TRBV5-1 - TRBJ2-7
CASSVGLHQETQYF TGTGCCAGCAGCGTAGGGCTGCATCAAGAGACCCAGTACTTC - TRBV9 - TRBJ2-5
CASSDPLRPFYEQYF TGTGCCAGCAGTGACCCCCTTAGGCCCTTCTACGAGCAGTACTTC - TRBV6-4 once TRBJ2-7
CAISAGTSGGARGQYF TGTGCCATCAGCGCCGGGACTAGCGGAGGGGCCCGCGGGCAGTACTTC TRBD2 TRBV10-3 - TRBJ2-7
CASSVGGHGEQFF TGTGCCAGCAGCGTCGGGGGGCACGGGGAGCAGTTCTTC - TRBV9 - TRBJ2-1
CASSLWVRGSYEQYF TGTGCCAGCAGCTTGTGGGTTCGGGGGAGCTACGAGCAGTACTTC - TRBV5-6 - TRBJ2-7
CASATGAGGYTDTQYF TGTGCCAGCGCCACGGGAGCGGGAGGGTACACAGATACGCAGTATTTT TRBD2 TRBV7-8 - TRBJ2-3
CAISADIYQPQHF TGTGCCATCAGTGCCGACATCTATCAGCCCCAGCATTTT - TRBV10-3 - TRBJ1-5
CASSHTGLPPEKLFF TGCGCCAGCAGCCATACCGGGCTGCCCCCTGAAAAACTGTTTTTT - TRBV4-3 - TRBJ1-4
CASSQSPTGANVLTF TGTGCCAGCAGCCAATCGCCAACGGGGGCCAACGTCCTGACTTTC - TRBV16 - TRBJ2-6
CASSRGDRRNSYEQYF TGTGCCAGCAGCCGAGGGGACAGGAGGAACTCCTACGAGCAGTACTTC TRBD1 TRBV4-2 - TRBJ2-7
CASSLGPRGAGQGEQYF TGTGCCAGCAGCTTAGGCCCCCGGGGGGCGGGCCAGGGGGAGCAGTACTTC - TRBV7-2 - TRBJ2-7
CAIRSQGEGTEAFF TGTGCCATCAGGTCACAGGGAGAGGGCACTGAAGCTTTCTTT - TRBV10-3 - TRBJ1-1
CASSQDVTGGTRLQETQYF TGTGCCAGCAGCCAAGATGTCACAGGGGGCACCCGCCTCCAAGAGACCCAGTACTTC TRBD1 TRBV14 - TRBJ2-5
CASSQDTTGAEAFF TGCGCCAGCAGCCAAGATACGACTGGGGCTGAAGCTTTCTTT - TRBV4-1 - TRBJ1-1
CASSRGQIHGYTF TGTGCCAGCAGCCGTGGGCAGATCCATGGCTACACCTTC - TRBV27 - TRBJ1-2
CASSPVRGETQYF TGTGCCAGCAGCCCCGTCCGAGGAGAGACCCAGTACTTC - TRBV6-5 - TRBJ2-5
CASSQVLAGQETQYF TGTGCCAGCAGCCAAGTGTTGGCGGGGCAAGAGACCCAGTACTTC - TRBV14 - TRBJ2-5
CASSYSRDPIDIQYF TGTGCCAGCAGTTACTCGAGGGACCCCATCGACATTCAGTACTTC - TRBV6-5 - TRBJ2-4
CASSLSRGTEAFF TGTGCCAGCAGCTTAAGTCGGGGAACTGAAGCTTTCTTT - TRBV5-4 - TRBJ1-1
CASSIVLNGAQETQYF TGTGCCAGTAGTATAGTCCTCAATGGAGCTCAAGAGACCCAGTACTTC - TRBV19 once TRBJ2-5
CASSLAFSSYEQYF TGTGCCAGCAGCTTGGCCTTCAGCTCCTACGAGCAGTACTTC - TRBV5-5 - TRBJ2-7
CASSPVRESGNTIYF TGTGCCAGCTCACCGGTCAGGGAGAGCGGAAACACCATATATTTT - TRBV18 - TRBJ1-3
CASSPRETEAFF TGTGCCAGCTCACCCCGGGAGACTGAAGCTTTCTTT - TRBV18 few TRBJ1-1
CASSPLNRGLGETQYF TGTGCCAGCAGTCCCCTAAACAGGGGGCTGGGGGAGACCCAGTACTTC TRBD1 TRBV28 - TRBJ2-5
CASSFLAGGETQYF TGTGCCAGCAGTTTCCTAGCGGGGGGGGAGACCCAGTACTTC TRBD2 TRBV27 - TRBJ2-5
CASASTDQETQYF TGTGCTAGTGCCTCGACAGACCAAGAGACCCAGTACTTC - TRBV12-5 few TRBJ2-5
CASSQGGWGDEQFF TGTGCCAGCAGCCAAGGGGGTTGGGGGGATGAGCAGTTCTTC - TRBV11-3 once TRBJ2-1
CASTPGGQVSNQPQHF TGTGCCAGCACCCCGGGGGGCCAGGTCAGCAATCAGCCCCAGCATTTT - TRBV6-6 - TRBJ1-5
CASSLRRDTWGQFF TGTGCCAGCAGCTTACGGCGGGACACCTGGGGGCAGTTCTTC - TRBV7-8 - TRBJ2-1
CASSEKTGGGTDTQYF TGTGCCAGCAGTGAGAAGACAGGGGGCGGGACAGATACGCAGTATTTT TRBD1 TRBV6-4 few TRBJ2-3
CASSLASTSGSTDTQYF TGTGCCAGCAGCTTAGCCTCGACTAGCGGGAGCACAGATACGCAGTATTTT TRBD2 TRBV7-6 - TRBJ2-3
CASSHDWVWQTQYF TGTGCCAGCAGCCACGACTGGGTGTGGCAGACCCAGTACTTC - TRBV7-2 few TRBJ2-5
CASSLVGRGPYGYTF TGTGCCAGCAGCTTAGTGGGCAGGGGCCCCTATGGCTACACCTTC - TRBV11-2 - TRBJ1-2
CASSPLTSGAHTQYF TGTGCCAGCTCACCGCTGACTAGCGGGGCCCATACGCAGTATTTT TRBD2 TRBV18 - TRBJ2-3
CASSPHLAGYEQYF TGTGCCAGCAGCCCCCATTTGGCGGGCTACGAGCAGTACTTC - TRBV7-8 - TRBJ2-7
CAISPGTGGPYEQYF TGTGCCATCAGTCCTGGGACAGGGGGGCCCTACGAGCAGTACTTC TRBD1 TRBV10-3 once TRBJ2-7
CASSFSVSTDTQYF TGTGCCAGCAGTTTCTCGGTCAGCACAGATACGCAGTATTTT - TRBV28 - TRBJ2-3
CASSYSPQGAEGYTF TGTGCCAGCAGTTACTCGCCACAGGGGGCCGAGGGCTACACCTTC TRBD1 TRBV6-5 - TRBJ1-2